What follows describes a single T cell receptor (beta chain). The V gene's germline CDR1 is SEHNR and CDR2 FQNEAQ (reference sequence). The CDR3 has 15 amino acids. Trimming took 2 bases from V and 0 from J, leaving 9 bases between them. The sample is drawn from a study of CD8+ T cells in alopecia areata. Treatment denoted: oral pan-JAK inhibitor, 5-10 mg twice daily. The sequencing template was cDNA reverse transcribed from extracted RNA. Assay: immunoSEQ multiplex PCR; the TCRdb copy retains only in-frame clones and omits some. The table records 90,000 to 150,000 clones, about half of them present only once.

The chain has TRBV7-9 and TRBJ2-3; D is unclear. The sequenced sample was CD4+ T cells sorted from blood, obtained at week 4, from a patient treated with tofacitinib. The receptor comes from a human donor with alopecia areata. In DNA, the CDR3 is TGTGCCAGCAGCTTAAGTAGCACTAGCACAGATACGCAGTATTTT. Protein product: CASSLSSTSTDTQYF.